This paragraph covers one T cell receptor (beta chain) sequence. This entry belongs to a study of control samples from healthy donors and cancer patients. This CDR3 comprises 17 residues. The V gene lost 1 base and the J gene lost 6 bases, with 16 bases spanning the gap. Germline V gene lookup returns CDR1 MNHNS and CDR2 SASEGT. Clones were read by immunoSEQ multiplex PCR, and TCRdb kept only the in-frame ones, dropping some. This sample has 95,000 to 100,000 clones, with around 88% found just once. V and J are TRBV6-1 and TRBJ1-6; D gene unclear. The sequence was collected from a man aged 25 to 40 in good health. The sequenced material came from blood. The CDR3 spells CASSEVTDSRANSPLHF. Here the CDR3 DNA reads TGTGCCAGCAGTGAAGTGACGGACTCCCGCGCTAATTCACCCCTCCACTTT.